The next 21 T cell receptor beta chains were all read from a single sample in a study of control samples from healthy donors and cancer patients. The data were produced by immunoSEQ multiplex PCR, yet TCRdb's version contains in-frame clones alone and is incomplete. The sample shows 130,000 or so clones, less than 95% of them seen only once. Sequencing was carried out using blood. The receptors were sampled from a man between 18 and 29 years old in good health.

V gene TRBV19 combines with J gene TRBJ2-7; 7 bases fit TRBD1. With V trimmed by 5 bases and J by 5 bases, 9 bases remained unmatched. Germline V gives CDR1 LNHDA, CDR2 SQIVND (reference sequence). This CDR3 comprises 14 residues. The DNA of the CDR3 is TGTGCCAGTAGTCCACAGTACAGGGGCCACGAGCAGTACTTC. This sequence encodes CASSPQYRGHEQYF.

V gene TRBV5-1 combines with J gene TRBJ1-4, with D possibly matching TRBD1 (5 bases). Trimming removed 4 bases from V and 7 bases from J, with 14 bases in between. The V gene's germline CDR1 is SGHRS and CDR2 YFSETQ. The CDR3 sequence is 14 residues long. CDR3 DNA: TGCGCCAGCAGCGAGAGCCCGGGGGTTGAAAAACTGTTTTTT. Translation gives CASSESPGVEKLFF.

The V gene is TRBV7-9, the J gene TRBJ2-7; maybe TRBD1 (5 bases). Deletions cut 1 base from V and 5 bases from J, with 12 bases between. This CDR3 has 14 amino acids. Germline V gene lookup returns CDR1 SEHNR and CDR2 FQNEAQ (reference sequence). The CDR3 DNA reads TGTGCCAGCAGCTTAGTCGCAGGGCGGAACGAGCAGTACTTC. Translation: CASSLVAGRNEQYF.

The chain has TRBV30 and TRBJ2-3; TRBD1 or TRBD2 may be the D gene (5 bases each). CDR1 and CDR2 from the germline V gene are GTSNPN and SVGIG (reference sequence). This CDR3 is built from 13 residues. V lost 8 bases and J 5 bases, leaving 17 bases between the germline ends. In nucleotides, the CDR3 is TGTGCCCGGAAAGGGACCCGCAGAGATACGCAGTATTTT. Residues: CARKGTRRDTQYF.

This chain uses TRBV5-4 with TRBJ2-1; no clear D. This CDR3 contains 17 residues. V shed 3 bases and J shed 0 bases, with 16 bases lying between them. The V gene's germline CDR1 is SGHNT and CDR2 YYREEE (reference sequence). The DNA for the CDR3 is TGTGCCAGCAGCTCTATAAGCAGGTTGAGCTCCTACAATGAGCAGTTCTTC. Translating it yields CASSSISRLSSYNEQFF.

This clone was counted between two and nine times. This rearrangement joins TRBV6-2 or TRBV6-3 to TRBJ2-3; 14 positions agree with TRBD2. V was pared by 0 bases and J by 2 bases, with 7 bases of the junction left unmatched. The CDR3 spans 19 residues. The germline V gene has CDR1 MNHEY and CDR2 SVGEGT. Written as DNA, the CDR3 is TGTGCCAGCAGTTACTCCGGGACTAGCGGGGGTTCGCACACAGATACGCAGTATTTT. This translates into CASSYSGTSGGSHTDTQYF.

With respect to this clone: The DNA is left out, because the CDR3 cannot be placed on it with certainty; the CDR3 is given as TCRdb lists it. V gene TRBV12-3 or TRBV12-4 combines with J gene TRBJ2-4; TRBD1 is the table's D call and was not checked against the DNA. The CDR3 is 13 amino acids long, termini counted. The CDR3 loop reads CASSLEVGQGAYF.

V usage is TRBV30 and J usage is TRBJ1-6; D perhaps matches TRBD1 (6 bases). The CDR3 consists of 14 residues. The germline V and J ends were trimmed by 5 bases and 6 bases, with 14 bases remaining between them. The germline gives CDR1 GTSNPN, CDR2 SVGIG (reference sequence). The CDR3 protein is CAWQTGTPNSPLHF. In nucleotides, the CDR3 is TGTGCCTGGCAAACCGGGACACCTAATTCACCCCTCCACTTT.

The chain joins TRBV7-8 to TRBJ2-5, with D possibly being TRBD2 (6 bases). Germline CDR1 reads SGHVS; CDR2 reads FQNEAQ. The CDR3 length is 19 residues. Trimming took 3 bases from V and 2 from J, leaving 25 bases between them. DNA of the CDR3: TGTGCCAGCAGCTTGGGGTACAGGTCGCCCCGGGGGAATCAAGAGACCCAGTACTTC. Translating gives CASSLGYRSPRGNQETQYF.

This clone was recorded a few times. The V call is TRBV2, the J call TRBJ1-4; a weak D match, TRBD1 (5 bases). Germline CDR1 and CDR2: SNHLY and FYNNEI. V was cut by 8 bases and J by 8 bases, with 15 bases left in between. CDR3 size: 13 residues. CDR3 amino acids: CASCLDGGEKLFF. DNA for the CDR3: TGTGCCAGCTGCCTAGACGGGGGGGAAAAACTGTTTTTT.

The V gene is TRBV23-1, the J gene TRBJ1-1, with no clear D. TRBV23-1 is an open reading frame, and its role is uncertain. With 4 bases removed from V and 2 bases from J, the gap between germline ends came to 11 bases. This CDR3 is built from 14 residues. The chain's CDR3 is CASSRGVPNTEAFF. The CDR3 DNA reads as TGCGCCAGCAGTCGTGGAGTCCCCAACACTGAAGCTTTCTTT.

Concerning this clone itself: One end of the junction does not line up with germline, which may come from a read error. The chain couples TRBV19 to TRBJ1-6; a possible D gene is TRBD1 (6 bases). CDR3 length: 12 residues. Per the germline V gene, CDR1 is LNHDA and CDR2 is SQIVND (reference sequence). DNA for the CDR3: TGTGCCAGCAGTACAGGGAATTCACCCCTCCACTTT. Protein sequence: CASSTGNSPLHF.

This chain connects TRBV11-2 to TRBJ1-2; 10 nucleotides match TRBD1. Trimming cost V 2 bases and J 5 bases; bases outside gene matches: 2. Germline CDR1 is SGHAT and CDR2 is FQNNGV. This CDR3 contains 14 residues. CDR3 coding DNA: TGTGCCAGCAGCTTAAGACAGGGGGCGTATGGCTACACCTTC. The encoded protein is CASSLRQGAYGYTF.

The CDR3 DNA is TGTGCCAGTAGTATTAGGGGGGGGCTGAGAGAGCCCCAGCATTTT. This sequence encodes CASSIRGGLREPQHF. This chain connects TRBV19 to TRBJ1-5; D perhaps matches TRBD1 (6 bases). This CDR3 is 15 amino acids long. Germline CDR1 is LNHDA and CDR2 is SQIVND (reference sequence). With 3 bases removed from V and 8 bases from J, the gap between germline ends came to 17 bases.

CDR3 coding DNA: TGTGCCAGCAGCTTTCGGGGGGCTTTTGGCGGAGAAAAACTGTTTTTT. As protein: CASSFRGAFGGEKLFF. The chain uses TRBV11-2 and TRBJ1-4, with a tentative D call TRBD1 (6 bases). The germline V gene encodes CDR1 SGHAT and CDR2 FQNNGV. V dropped 3 bases and J dropped 8 bases, with 19 bases sitting between them. There are 16 residues in the CDR3.

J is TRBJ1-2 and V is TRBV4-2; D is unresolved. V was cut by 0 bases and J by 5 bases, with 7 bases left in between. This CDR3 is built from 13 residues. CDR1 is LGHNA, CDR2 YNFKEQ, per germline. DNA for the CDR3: TGTGCCAGCAGCCAAGACACAGCATATGGCTACACCTTC. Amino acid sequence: CASSQDTAYGYTF.

The CDR3: CASSSLTGYTF. The CDR3 region has the DNA TGTGCCAGCAGCTCATTAACTGGCTACACCTTC. V gene TRBV7-9 combines with J gene TRBJ1-2, with D unclear. The CDR3 sequence is 11 residues long. CDR1 is SEHNR, CDR2 FQNEAQ, per germline (reference sequence). The V end was cut by 4 bases, the J end by 7 bases, with 7 bases between.

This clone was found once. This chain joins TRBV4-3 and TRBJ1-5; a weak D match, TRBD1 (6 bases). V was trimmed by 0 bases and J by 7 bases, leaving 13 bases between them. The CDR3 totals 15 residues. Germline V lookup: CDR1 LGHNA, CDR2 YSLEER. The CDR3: CASSQEFGRGQPQHF. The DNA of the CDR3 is TGCGCCAGCAGCCAAGAGTTTGGGAGGGGGCAGCCCCAGCATTTT.

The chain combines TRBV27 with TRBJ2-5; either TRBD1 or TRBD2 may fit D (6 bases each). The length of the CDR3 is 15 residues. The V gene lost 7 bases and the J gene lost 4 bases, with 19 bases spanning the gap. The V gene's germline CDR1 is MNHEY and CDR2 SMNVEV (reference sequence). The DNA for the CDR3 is TGTGCCAGCAAAAGTTGGGGGGCTCAGAGAGAGACCCAGTACTTC. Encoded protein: CASKSWGAQRETQYF.

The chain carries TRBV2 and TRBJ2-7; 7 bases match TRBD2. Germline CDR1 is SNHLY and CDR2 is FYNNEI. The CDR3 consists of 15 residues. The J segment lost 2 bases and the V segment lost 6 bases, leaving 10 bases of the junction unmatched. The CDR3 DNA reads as TGTGCCAGCAGACAACTCCTAGCGGCCCCCTACGAGCAGTACTTC. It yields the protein CASRQLLAAPYEQYF.

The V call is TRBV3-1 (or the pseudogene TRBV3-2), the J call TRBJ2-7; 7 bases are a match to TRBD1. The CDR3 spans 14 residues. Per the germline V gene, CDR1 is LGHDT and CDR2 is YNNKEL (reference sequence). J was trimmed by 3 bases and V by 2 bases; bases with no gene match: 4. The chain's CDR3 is CASSQLNRGYEQYF. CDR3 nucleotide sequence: TGTGCCAGCAGCCAACTCAACAGGGGCTACGAGCAGTACTTC.